These T cell receptor beta chains were read from a single sample in a study of blood T cell repertoires in COVID-19. Assay used: immunoSEQ multiplex PCR; TCRdb lists only in-frame clones, some missing. This table has roughly 190,000 clones, 70% to 90% appearing once. Sequencing was carried out using peripheral blood. These receptor sequences come from a middle-aged woman who had recovered from COVID-19. Each CDR3 is given with its conserved first and last residue. The D gene is left open where the match is weak. A row's size may be missing; if present it is once, few, many or a size class.

.	TRBJ2-7	.	TRBV27	TGTGCCAGCACCAGGGGCGGGTACCTGTCGGGCTCCTACGAGCAGTACTTC	CASTRGGYLSGSYEQYF
.	TRBJ1-2	TRBD1	TRBV7-2	TGTGCCAGCAGCGGGAGGACAGGGGGCTATGGCTACACCTTC	CASSGRTGGYGYTF
.	TRBJ2-5	TRBD2	TRBV3-1/TRBV3-2	TGTGCCAGCAGCCAAGATTGGCGGGAGTACCAAGAGACCCAGTACTTC	CASSQDWREYQETQYF
few	TRBJ2-3	.	TRBV30	TGTGCCTGGAGTCACCTCGGGAGCACAGATACGCAGTATTTT	CAWSHLGSTDTQYF
.	TRBJ2-3	.	TRBV5-1	TGCGCCAGCAATCAGGGAAGTACAGATACGCAGTATTTT	CASNQGSTDTQYF
.	TRBJ1-5	.	TRBV15	TGTGCCACCAGCAGAGACAGGGGTGAGCCCCAGCATTTT	CATSRDRGEPQHF
.	TRBJ1-1	.	TRBV2	TGTGCCAGCTTGAGGGGGGGCCGCACTGAAGCTTTCTTT	CASLRGGRTEAFF
.	TRBJ2-7	TRBD2	TRBV4-1	TGCGCCAGCAGCCAACATACTAGCGGAACCTACGAGCAGTACTTC	CASSQHTSGTYEQYF
.	TRBJ2-1	TRBD2	TRBV7-2	TGTGCCAGCAGCTTAGAGAGGACTAGCGGCTACAATGAGCAGTTCTTC	CASSLERTSGYNEQFF
.	TRBJ1-6	TRBD1	TRBV4-3	TGCGCCAGCAGCCAGGATACCGGGACAGCCTATAATTCACCCCTCCACTTT	CASSQDTGTAYNSPLHF
.	TRBJ2-5	.	TRBV10-3	TGTGCCATCAGTGACGACTACCGAACGGGAAACCAAGAGACCCAGTACTTC	CAISDDYRTGNQETQYF
once	TRBJ2-7	.	TRBV6-6	TGTGCCAGCAGTGACCGGACAGAGGGTGGCGAGCAGTACTTC	CASSDRTEGGEQYF
.	TRBJ2-1	.	TRBV9	TGTGCCAGCAGCGTAGGCGGGAACCAGATACCCTACAATGAGCAGTTCTTC	CASSVGGNQIPYNEQFF
.	TRBJ2-1	TRBD2	TRBV19	TGTGCCAGTAGTAGGGGACTAGCGGGAGTAAGCTACAATGAGCAGTTCTTC	CASSRGLAGVSYNEQFF
.	TRBJ1-1	TRBD1	TRBV7-9	TGTGCCAGCAGCAGGACAGGGGAGAGGGCTGAAGCTTTCTTT	CASSRTGERAEAFF
once	TRBJ2-3	.	TRBV29-1	TGCAGCGTTGACCGGGGCACAGATACGCAGTATTTT	CSVDRGTDTQYF
many	TRBJ2-7	.	TRBV5-1	TGCGCCAGCAGCTCCAACGACGGTGGTTCGGGCTACGAGCAGTACTTC	CASSSNDGGSGYEQYF
.	TRBJ2-1	.	TRBV7-5	TGTGTCAGAAGCTGGGGGACTGGCTGGAATGAGCAGTTCTTC	CVRSWGTGWNEQFF
.	TRBJ2-2	TRBD2	TRBV7-9	TGTGCCAGCAGCGGGCGGGGACTAGCGGCACCCAGGGACACCGGGGAGCTGTTTTTT	CASSGRGLAAPRDTGELFF
.	TRBJ2-7	TRBD1	TRBV11-2	TGTGCCAGCAGCCTCCGGGACAGGGCAGATTTATCGCCCTACGAGCAGTACTTC	CASSLRDRADLSPYEQYF
.	TRBJ1-2	TRBD1	TRBV4-2	TGTGCCAGCAGCCAAGATATAGGGACAGGGGGTTCCTATGGCTACACCTTC	CASSQDIGTGGSYGYTF
.	TRBJ2-5	.	TRBV18	TGTGCCAGCTCCCTAAATATGAAAGAGACCCAGTACTTC	CASSLNMKETQYF
.	TRBJ1-4	TRBD1	TRBV3-1/TRBV3-2	TGTGCCAGCAGCCCCACAGGGGGCCGGGGAAAACTGTTTTTT	CASSPTGGRGKLFF
.	TRBJ1-2	TRBD1	TRBV18	TGTGCCAGCTCACCACGCGAGGACAGGGCTCGCGGCTACACCTTC	CASSPREDRARGYTF
.	TRBJ2-7	.	TRBV27	TGTGCCAGCAGCACCTTGGGCGGGAAGCAGTACTTC	CASSTLGGKQYF
.	TRBJ1-2	TRBD1	TRBV19	TGTGCCAGTAGTCAACGGGGTTACGGGACAGGGTTAAATTCTAACTATGGCTACACCTTC	CASSQRGYGTGLNSNYGYTF
once	TRBJ2-3	.	TRBV6-2/TRBV6-3	TGTGCCAGCAGTTACAGACAGGCTCGAAATACGCAGTATTTT	CASSYRQARNTQYF
.	TRBJ1-6	.	TRBV14	TGTGCCAGCAGCCCATACGGGGGGCCTAATTCACCCCTCCACTTT	CASSPYGGPNSPLHF
.	TRBJ2-5	TRBD2	TRBV3-1/TRBV3-2	TGTGCCAGCAGCCAAAGCGGGAGGTTCCCAGAGACCCAGTACTTC	CASSQSGRFPETQYF
.	TRBJ2-5	TRBD2	TRBV9	TGTGCCAGCAGCGTAGGTGCTAGCGGGGAGCCAGAGACCCAGTACTTC	CASSVGASGEPETQYF
once	TRBJ2-3	.	TRBV11-1	TGTGCCAGCAGCCGCGACTATAATGGGAGAGATACGCAGTATTTT	CASSRDYNGRDTQYF
.	TRBJ1-6	TRBD1	TRBV19	TGTGCCAGTAGTATGGGGACAGACAATTCACCCCTCCACTTT	CASSMGTDNSPLHF
.	TRBJ2-5	.	TRBV7-2	TGTGCCAGCAGCCAGACAGGAACTGAAGAGACCCAGTACTTC	CASSQTGTEETQYF
.	TRBJ1-6	.	TRBV3-1/TRBV3-2	TGTGCCACCCAGAACGGCGGAATTAATTCACCCCTCCACTTT	CATQNGGINSPLHF
.	TRBJ2-5	TRBD2	TRBV29-1	TGCAGCGTTGAAGAACCACTAGCGGGAGGGCAAGAGACCCAGTACTTC	CSVEEPLAGGQETQYF
.	TRBJ1-1	.	TRBV18	TGTGCCAGCTCACCAAGGAGGGAAAGCACTGAAGCTTTCTTT	CASSPRRESTEAFF
.	TRBJ2-1	.	TRBV18	TGTGCCAGTTCTTTTAGAGCGGACAGACACAATGAGCAGTTCTTC	CASSFRADRHNEQFF
.	TRBJ1-1	TRBD1	TRBV18	TGTGCCAGCTCACGGGGACAGGGATGGAACACTGAAGCTTTCTTT	CASSRGQGWNTEAFF
.	TRBJ2-7	TRBD2	TRBV6-5	TGTGCCAGCAGTAATCTAGCGGGAGGGCCTCACGAGCAGTACTTC	CASSNLAGGPHEQYF
.	TRBJ2-2	TRBD2	TRBV28	TGTGCCAGCAGAGCGCCGGGACTAGCGGGACGGCCCGGGGAGCTGTTTTTT	CASRAPGLAGRPGELFF
few	TRBJ1-1	TRBD1	TRBV7-2	TGTGCCAGCAGCTTAGCGAGACAGGGAGACGCTTTCTTT	CASSLARQGDAFF
.	TRBJ2-1	TRBD2	TRBV7-3	TGTGCCAGCAGCGGGACTAGCGAGCCTTACAATGAGCAGTTCTTC	CASSGTSEPYNEQFF
.	TRBJ1-3	.	TRBV15	TGTGCCACCAGCAGAGGCGGCAGTCCTGGAAACACCATATATTTT	CATSRGGSPGNTIYF
.	TRBJ1-5	.	TRBV27	TGTGCCAGCAGTTTTTCTCCGTATGGACAGCATAGCAATCAGCCCCAGCATTTT	CASSFSPYGQHSNQPQHF
.	TRBJ2-7	.	TRBV7-2	TGTGCCAGCAGCTTCGGGGATCTTTGGGAGCAGTACTTC	CASSFGDLWEQYF
.	TRBJ2-7	.	TRBV14	TGTGCCAGCAGCCATCTAAAAGTCTACGAGCAGTACTTC	CASSHLKVYEQYF
.	TRBJ2-5	TRBD2	TRBV5-1	TGCGCCAGCAGCCTAGGGACTAGCGAGCAAGAGACCCAGTACTTC	CASSLGTSEQETQYF
.	TRBJ2-3	TRBD1	TRBV3-1/TRBV3-2	TGTGCCAGCAGTTCGACAGGGACGTCAGATACGCAGTATTTT	CASSSTGTSDTQYF
.	TRBJ1-3	.	TRBV30	TGTGCCTGGGGACAGCTTAAGACAATATATTTT	CAWGQLKTIYF
.	TRBJ1-5	TRBD1	TRBV28	TGTGCCAGCAGTTCCCCGGGACAGGGGCATCAGCCCCAGCATTTT	CASSSPGQGHQPQHF
.	TRBJ2-7	TRBD2	TRBV5-1	TGCGCCAGCAGCCAGATAGCGGGACCTACTTACGAGCAGTACTTC	CASSQIAGPTYEQYF
.	TRBJ2-6	.	TRBV5-1	TGCGCCAGCAGCTCAACCGGGACAAACGTACGCTCTGGGGCCAACGTCCTGACTTTC	CASSSTGTNVRSGANVLTF
.	TRBJ2-5	.	TRBV6-5	TGTGCCAGCAGTTACGACTACCTCCAAGAGACCCAGTACTTC	CASSYDYLQETQYF
.	TRBJ2-7	.	TRBV28	TGTGCCAGCAGTTTAGCGGGACTGTTCGAGCAGTACTTC	CASSLAGLFEQYF
.	TRBJ1-2	.	TRBV7-8	TGTGCCAGCAGCTTAGCGACAAAAATGGTCGGTGGCTATGGCTACACCTTC	CASSLATKMVGGYGYTF